The subject of this entry is one TCR beta chain. Only in-frame clones appear in the TCRdb table, and some are missing; sequencing was by immunoSEQ multiplex PCR. This table holds 90,000 to 100,000 clones, 75% to 90% found once. These data come from a study of OX40 agonist ivuxolimab in advanced cancers. Whole-study context: The dose of intravenous ivuxolimab that patients received every 2 weeks ranged from 0.01 to 10 mg/kg. A diagnosis of hepatocellular carcinoma, melanoma, renal cell or head and neck cancer was present in dose-escalation patients.

The CDR3 is 12 amino acids. Trimming pared 3 bases from V and 3 bases from J, leaving 6 bases between. Germline CDR1 SGHAT, CDR2 FQDESV (reference sequence). This specimen consisted of CD4+ or CD8+ T cells sorted from blood, obtained in a trial of the OX40 agonist ivuxolimab. This TCR derives from an adult with an advanced solid tumor such as melanoma, head and neck, liver or kidney cancer. This chain connects TRBV11-1 to TRBJ2-7, with no clear D. CDR3 sequence reads: CASSLYNYEQYF. Here the CDR3 DNA reads TGTGCCAGCAGCTTGTACAACTACGAGCAGTACTTC.